A single sample is the source of the 18 T cell receptor beta chains below, sequenced in a study of blood T cells in healthy people across ages. The authors ran a second PCR of roughly 6 to 12 cycles using a sample-barcoded 5' primer and a J-beta primer mix. One entry per CDR3 protein results from TCRdb running MiXCR on the 5' RACE reads. This sample has 760,000 or so distinct CDR3 sequences, with roughly 25% found just once. The same data also went into a second study, on T cells of mothers and their children.

Sequenced: blood. Receptors were obtained from a boy between 5 and 17 years old in good health.

V and J are TRBV7-3 and TRBJ2-5; 7 bases line up with TRBD2. Trimming at V came to 5 bases and at J to 6 bases, leaving 9 bases not matched to a gene. Germline lookup yields CDR1 SGHTA and CDR2 FQGTGA. This CDR3 contains 14 residues. CDR3 in DNA: TGTGCCAGCAGCCCGGAGGGAGGGTTGCAGACCCAGTACTTC. This encodes CASSPEGGLQTQYF.

This clonotype has just one count. A read error may account for a junction end that differs from germline. The V and J genes are TRBV5-1 and TRBJ2-5; TRBD2 might be the D (6 bases). The end of the DNA is better explained by TRBJ2-1, so the J call may be wrong. This CDR3 contains 15 residues. Germline assignment: CDR1 SGHRS and CDR2 YFSETQ. The CDR3 here is CASSLAGPPFAEQFF. The CDR3 bases are TGCGCCAGCAGTTTGGCGGGGCCGCCCTTTGCTGAGCAGTTCTTC.

This clonotype was seen more than once but under ten times. The rearrangement joins TRBV6-2 or TRBV6-3 to TRBJ1-4, with D unclear. Germline V gives CDR1 MNHEY, CDR2 SVGEGT. The CDR3 is 14 residues long. Between the trimmed V and J ends, which lost 6 bases and 8 bases, there was a span of 16 bases. In nucleotides, the CDR3 is TGTGCCAGCAGCACCGCCGTTAACACGGAAAAACTGTTTTTT. Encoded protein: CASSTAVNTEKLFF.

The chain joins TRBV10-3 to TRBJ2-1, with D possibly TRBD2 on 6 matching bases. Germline CDR1 ENHRY, CDR2 SYGVKD. V was trimmed by 2 bases and J by 6 bases, leaving 14 bases between them. There are 15 residues in the CDR3. This chain's CDR3 is CAISEGRREGNEQFF. The CDR3, as DNA: TGTGCCATCAGTGAGGGGAGGCGCGAGGGCAATGAGCAGTTCTTC.

This chain links TRBV20-1 with TRBJ2-7; 8 bases map to TRBD2. Germline V lookup: CDR1 DFQATT, CDR2 SNEGSKA (reference sequence). V lost 0 bases, J lost 6 bases, and 16 bases stayed unmatched. This CDR3 contains 17 residues. The DNA for the CDR3 is TGCAGTGCTAGAGACCCAAACACCGGGACTAGTAATGTCGAGCAGTACTTC. This codes for CSARDPNTGTSNVEQYF.

This clonotype came up many times. Sequence at one end of the junction differs from germline and may be a read error. The V gene is TRBV18, the J gene TRBJ1-3; unclear D gene. From germline, CDR1 is KGHSH and CDR2 LQKENI. This CDR3 is 13 amino acids long. The CDR3 loop reads CASSPQSGNTIYF. The CDR3 DNA follows: TGTGCCAGCTCCCCACAATCTGGAAACACCATATATTTT.

This clonotype was seen a handful of times. V gene TRBV11-2 combines with J gene TRBJ2-1; D not certain. CDR1 SGHAT and CDR2 FQNNGV come from the germline V gene. V lost 0 bases and J lost 7, with 10 bases in between. The CDR3 is 14 residues long. The CDR3 DNA reads TGTGCCAGCAGCTTAGATTTCAGTCCGAATGAGCAGTTCTTC. This sequence encodes CASSLDFSPNEQFF.

The chain uses TRBV10-3 and TRBJ2-1, with TRBD2 matching over 11 bases. Per the germline V gene, CDR1 is ENHRY and CDR2 is SYGVKD. The CDR3 totals 17 residues. J lost 3 bases, V lost 5 bases, and 9 bases had no gene match. This chain's CDR3 is CAISTLAGGLGYNEQFF. As DNA, the CDR3 is TGTGCCATCAGTACCTTAGCGGGGGGGCTCGGCTACAATGAGCAGTTCTTC.

The CDR3 DNA reads TGTGCCAGCAGTCCGTTCAGGGACAATGAGCAGTTCTTC. This gives the protein CASSPFRDNEQFF. The rearrangement links TRBV11-3 to TRBJ2-1; possibly TRBD1 for D (5 bases). The CDR3 length is 13 residues. CDR1 SGHNT and CDR2 YENEEA come from the germline V gene. The V end lost 6 bases, the J end lost 5 bases, and 11 bases lay between the germline ends.

The chain recombines TRBV6-5 with TRBJ1-1; D is ambiguous. The germline V gene has CDR1 MNHEY and CDR2 SVGAGI. The length of the CDR3 is 14 residues. Trimming pared 3 bases from V and 6 bases from J, leaving 14 bases between. The CDR3 region has the DNA TGTGCCAGCAGTTATCACATTCGGGATTCTGAAGCTTTCTTT. It is translated as CASSYHIRDSEAFF.

This clonotype was seen a few times. This rearrangement joins TRBV11-2 to TRBJ2-1; D not certain. Germline V gene lookup returns CDR1 SGHAT and CDR2 FQNNGV. The ends were cut back, 4 bases at V and 8 bases at J, with 9 bases in the middle. The CDR3 is 12 residues long. For the CDR3, the DNA is TGTGCCAGCAGCTCTAAGATCGATGAGCAGTTCTTC. This sequence encodes CASSSKIDEQFF.

The V and J genes are TRBV13 and TRBJ2-5; D gene uncertain. Germline-derived CDR1 and CDR2 are PRHDT and FYEKMQ (reference sequence). The CDR3 covers 15 residues. The germline V and J ends were trimmed by 0 bases and 1 base, with 9 bases remaining between them. CDR3 DNA sequence: TGTGCCAGCAGCTTAGGGGAAGACCCCCAAGAGACCCAGTACTTC. It encodes CASSLGEDPQETQYF.

The chain links TRBV7-3 to TRBJ2-7, with 13 bases fitting TRBD2. The J call is doubtful: the DNA matches TRBJ2-1 better. CDR1 is SGHTA and CDR2 is FQGTGA in the germline V gene. There are 24 residues in the CDR3. CDR3 in amino acids: CASSLITGTGTSGIGVDEHNEQFF. The DNA for the CDR3 is TGTGCCAGCAGCTTAATCACCGGGACCGGGACTAGCGGGATTGGGGTCGATGAGCACAATGAGCAGTTCTTC.

The chain couples TRBV5-6 to TRBJ2-5; the D gene is possibly TRBD2 (5 bases). The tail of the sequence fits TRBJ2-4 better, so the J call may be wrong. The CDR3 totals 12 residues. Germline CDR1 SGHDT, CDR2 YYEEEE. The CDR3 here is CASSDGVNIQYF. CDR3 DNA sequence: TGTGCCAGCAGCGACGGGGTAAACATTCAGTACTTC.

The chain employs TRBV20-1 and TRBJ2-5; 8 nucleotides agree with TRBD2. The closer fit of TRBJ2-1 to the DNA end suggests the J call may be wrong. CDR3 length equals 13 residues. Germline CDR1 reads DFQATT; CDR2 reads SNEGSKA (reference sequence). The CDR3 region is CSASEIAGYEQFF. CDR3 DNA: TGCAGTGCTAGCGAGATAGCGGGGTATGAGCAGTTCTTC.

This clonotype was counted only a few times. The chain combines TRBV25-1 with TRBJ2-2; tentatively, D is TRBD1 (6 bases). CDR3 size: 15 residues. Germline V gene lookup returns CDR1 MGHDK and CDR2 SYGVNS. With 5 bases removed from V and 6 bases from J, the gap between germline ends came to 16 bases. The CDR3 reads CASSRATGSAGELFF. Here the CDR3 DNA reads TGTGCCAGCAGTCGAGCTACAGGGAGTGCCGGGGAGCTGTTTTTT. The full variable domain, completed using reference TRBV25-1 and TRBJ2-2, is EADIYQTPRYLVIGTGKKITLECSQTMGHDKMYWYQQDPGMELHLIHYSYGVNSTEKGDLSSESTVSRIRTEHFPLTLESARPSHTSQYLCASSRATGSAGELFFGEGSRLTVL.

This chain joins TRBV25-1 and TRBJ2-2; D is tentatively TRBD1 or TRBD2 (5 bases each). The CDR3 consists of 16 residues. From germline, CDR1 is MGHDK and CDR2 SYGVNS. V gave up 1 base and J gave up 4 bases, with 13 bases separating them. The CDR3 sequence: CASSESPGALTGELFF. The DNA for the CDR3 is TGTGCCAGCAGTGAATCCCCCGGGGCCCTCACCGGGGAGCTGTTTTTT.

This sequence joins TRBV5-1 and TRBJ2-5, with D perhaps TRBD2 (5 bases). Germline CDR1 SGHRS, CDR2 YFSETQ. The CDR3 is 15 residues long. Trimming took off 1 base at V and 7 bases at J, with 17 bases between the two ends. CDR3 sequence (DNA): TGCGCCAGCAGCTTGCTAGAGGGTGGTCCAGGGACCCAGTACTTC. This gives the protein CASSLLEGGPGTQYF.